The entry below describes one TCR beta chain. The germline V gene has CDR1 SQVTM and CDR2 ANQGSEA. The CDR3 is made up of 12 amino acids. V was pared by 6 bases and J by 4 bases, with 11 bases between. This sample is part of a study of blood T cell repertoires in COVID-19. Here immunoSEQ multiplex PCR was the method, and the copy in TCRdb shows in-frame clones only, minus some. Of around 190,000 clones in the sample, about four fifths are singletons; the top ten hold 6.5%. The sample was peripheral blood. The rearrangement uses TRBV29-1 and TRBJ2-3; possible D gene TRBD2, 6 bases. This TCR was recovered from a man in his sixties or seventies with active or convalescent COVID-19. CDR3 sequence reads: CSVTGAPDTQYF. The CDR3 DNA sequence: TGCAGCGTAACGGGAGCCCCAGATACGCAGTATTTT.